Below are 25 T cell receptor beta chains sequenced from a single sample in a study of T cell changes during pregnancy in multiple sclerosis. The assay was immunoSEQ multiplex PCR, and TCRdb's table has in-frame clones only and misses some. The sample has around 40,000 clones; approximately 92% are singletons. Sequences were derived from CD4+ T cells from peripheral blood mononuclear cells, sampled in the first trimester of pregnancy. The receptors originated from a female donor with multiple sclerosis, enrolled in a pregnancy study.

The genes are TRBV27 and TRBJ2-2, with TRBD2 matching over 7 bases. Germline V gene lookup returns CDR1 MNHEY and CDR2 SMNVEV (reference sequence). With 1 base clipped from V and 2 bases from J, the junction kept 1 base outside the gene matches. This CDR3 has 15 amino acids. The CDR3 DNA sequence: TGTGCCAGCAGTTTATTAGCGGGCAACACCGGGGAGCTGTTTTTT. It yields the protein CASSLLAGNTGELFF.

The chain joins TRBV28 to TRBJ2-3; TRBD1 might be the D (5 bases). The CDR3 loop spans 13 amino acids. V lost 4 bases to trimming and J lost 5 bases, with 10 bases between them. CDR1 is MDHEN and CDR2 is SYDVKM in the germline V gene. CDR3 nucleotide sequence: TGTGCCAGCAGTTATGGGGCGGTAGATACGCAGTATTTT. Translated, it gives CASSYGAVDTQYF.

The chain recombines TRBV7-9 with TRBJ2-1; 13 nucleotides match TRBD2. The CDR3 is made up of 16 amino acids. Germline V gives CDR1 SEHNR, CDR2 FQNEAQ (reference sequence). V was clipped by 5 bases and J by 6 bases; unmatched bases: 7. CDR3 in amino acids: CASSPGTSGKGNEQFF. CDR3 bases: TGTGCCAGCAGCCCAGGGACTAGCGGGAAGGGCAATGAGCAGTTCTTC. The whole variable domain, filled in from reference TRBV7-9 and TRBJ2-1, reads DTGVSQNPRHKITKRGQNVTFRCDPISEHNRLYWYRQTLGQGPEFLTYFQNEAQLEKSRLLSDRFSAERPKGSFSTLEIQRTEQGDSAMYLCASSPGTSGKGNEQFFGPGTRLTVL.

The chain carries TRBV27 and TRBJ2-1; a weak D match, TRBD1 (5 bases). The CDR3 extends over 16 amino acids. CDR1 is MNHEY and CDR2 is SMNVEV in the germline V gene (reference sequence). V was pared by 5 bases and J by 6 bases, with 20 bases between. CDR3 nucleotide sequence: TGTGCCAGCAGTACCCTTTCCACATCTGGGGCCAATGAGCAGTTCTTC. This encodes CASSTLSTSGANEQFF.

The rearrangement uses TRBV5-1 and TRBJ1-4; D gene unclear. Germline CDR1 is SGHRS and CDR2 is YFSETQ. The CDR3 is made up of 15 amino acids. V lost 1 base, J lost 0 bases, and 7 bases lay in between. The chain's CDR3 is CASSLLTATNEKLFF. The CDR3 DNA reads as TGCGCCAGCAGCTTGCTCACAGCAACTAATGAAAAACTGTTTTTT. The whole variable domain, filled in from reference TRBV5-1 and TRBJ1-4, reads KAGVTQTPRYLIKTRGQQVTLSCSPISGHRSVSWYQQTPGQGLQFLFEYFSETQRNKGNFPGRFSGRQFSNSRSEMNVSTLELGDSALYLCASSLLTATNEKLFFGSGTQLSVL.

The genes are TRBV6-1 and TRBJ2-3; D possibly corresponds to TRBD1 (7 bases). V lost 5 bases and J 3 bases, leaving 12 bases between the germline ends. This CDR3 contains 14 residues. Germline CDR1 reads MNHNS; CDR2 reads SASEGT. CDR3: CASSRQGGTDTQYF. CDR3 in DNA: TGTGCCAGCAGTAGGCAGGGGGGAACAGATACGCAGTATTTT.

The J gene is TRBJ2-1, the V gene TRBV7-3, with TRBD2 matching over 13 bases. CDR3 length: 16 residues. Losses at the gene ends were 5 bases for V and 7 bases for J; bases not matched to a gene: 8. Germline V gene sequence: CDR1 SGHTA, CDR2 FQGTGA. CDR3 sequence (DNA): TGTGCCAGCAGCCCCTCGAGACTAGCGGGAGGTAATGAGCAGTTCTTC. Amino acid sequence: CASSPSRLAGGNEQFF.

The gene calls are TRBV6-1 and TRBJ2-1; no firm D call. Per the germline V gene, CDR1 is MNHNS and CDR2 is SASEGT. Deletions cut 6 bases from V and 11 bases from J, with 8 bases between. This CDR3 has 10 residues. CDR3 DNA sequence: TGTGCCAGCAGCCAGGCCAAGCAGTTCTTC. Encoded protein: CASSQAKQFF.

The chain employs TRBV19 and TRBJ2-2, with 8 nucleotides matching TRBD1. The CDR3 has 15 amino acids. Germline V gene lookup returns CDR1 LNHDA and CDR2 SQIVND (reference sequence). With V trimmed by 5 bases and J by 2 bases, 4 bases remained unmatched. CDR3 in DNA: TGTGCCAGTAGTCCGGGACAGGCCAACACCGGGGAGCTGTTTTTT. Translating gives CASSPGQANTGELFF.

This chain links TRBV2 with TRBJ2-1; 8 nucleotides agree with TRBD2. The germline CDR1 and CDR2 sequences are SNHLY and FYNNEI. V gave up 8 bases and J gave up 4 bases; unmatched junction bases: 10. The CDR3 is 15 residues long. CDR3 residues: CASRREVGDYNEQFF. CDR3 sequence (DNA): TGTGCCAGCCGGCGGGAGGTAGGGGATTACAATGAGCAGTTCTTC.

There are a few counts of this clone. The chain recombines TRBV7-9 with TRBJ1-1; 7 nucleotides agree with TRBD1. The CDR3 contains 16 residues. V lost 2 bases to trimming and J lost 3 bases; unmatched junction nucleotides: 9. Per germline, CDR1 SEHNR and CDR2 FQNEAQ (reference sequence). CDR3: CASSLRRQGRDTEAFF. CDR3 nucleotide sequence: TGTGCCAGCAGCTTAAGACGACAGGGTAGGGACACTGAAGCTTTCTTT.

The DNA for the CDR3 is TGTGCCAGCAGCTTACAAACTCGGACGGGGGACGAGCAGTACTTC. Translating it yields CASSLQTRTGDEQYF. The chain recombines TRBV7-3 with TRBJ2-7, with D possibly TRBD2 on 6 matching bases. This CDR3 is 15 amino acids long. The V and J ends lost 2 bases and 5 bases respectively, with 16 bases between them. The V gene's germline CDR1 is SGHTA and CDR2 FQGTGA.

The chain joins TRBV28 to TRBJ2-7; tentative D call: TRBD1 (5 bases). Germline values: CDR1 MDHEN, CDR2 SYDVKM. V was shortened by 3 bases and J by 0 bases, with 12 bases between the two germline ends. The CDR3 loop spans 15 amino acids. The CDR3 sequence is CASSLPGMYSYEQYF. CDR3 sequence (DNA): TGTGCCAGCAGTTTGCCAGGGATGTACTCCTACGAGCAGTACTTC.

The chain employs TRBV11-2 and TRBJ2-1; 9 positions match TRBD2. V gave up 5 bases and J gave up 1 base; unmatched junction bases: 15. The CDR3 contains 19 residues. Germline assignment: CDR1 SGHAT and CDR2 FQNNGV. DNA of the CDR3: TGTGCCAGCAGCCCTAGGACTAGCGCCCTATTACAATCCTACAATGAGCAGTTCTTC. Its protein product is CASSPRTSALLQSYNEQFF.

This chain links TRBV28 with TRBJ1-5, with 11 bases identical to TRBD1. CDR1 and CDR2 (germline): MDHEN, SYDVKM. With V trimmed by 1 base and J by 6 bases, 5 bases remained unmatched. CDR3 length: 16 residues. This CDR3 reads CASSLYGQGAGQPQHF. The CDR3 DNA is TGTGCCAGCAGTTTATATGGACAGGGGGCCGGTCAGCCCCAGCATTTT. Combining the CDR3 with reference TRBV28 and TRBJ1-5 gives the whole variable domain DVKVTQSSRYLVKRTGEKVFLECVQDMDHENMFWYRQDPGLGLRLIYFSYDVKMKEKGDIPEGYSVSREKKERFSLILESASTNQTSMYLCASSLYGQGAGQPQHFGDGTRLSIL.

The rearrangement uses TRBV6-5 and TRBJ2-7; tentatively, D is TRBD1 (5 bases). Germline V gene data show CDR1 as MNHEY and CDR2 as SVGAGI. V was pared by 0 bases and J by 3 bases, with 9 bases between. The CDR3 runs to 14 residues. The CDR3 sequence is CASSYSKGHYEQYF. For the CDR3, the DNA is TGTGCCAGCAGTTACTCGAAGGGGCACTACGAGCAGTACTTC.

The chain joins TRBV4-1 to TRBJ2-4, with D perhaps TRBD1 (5 bases). Germline CDR1 MGHRA, CDR2 YSYEKL. V was clipped by 0 bases and J by 8 bases, with 14 bases between them. The CDR3 runs 15 residues. CDR3 amino acids: CASSQDRAGIYIQYF. Written as DNA, the CDR3 is TGCGCCAGCAGCCAAGATCGGGCAGGGATATACATTCAGTACTTC.

A few counts support this clone. The J gene is TRBJ2-2, the V gene TRBV6-5, with D possibly being TRBD1 (6 bases). The germline V gene has CDR1 MNHEY and CDR2 SVGAGI. The CDR3 is made up of 14 amino acids. V was pared by 10 bases and J by 2 bases, with 14 bases between. In nucleotides, the CDR3 is TGTGCCACCTACCGGGACAAAAACACCGGGGAGCTGTTTTTT. As protein: CATYRDKNTGELFF.

The V call is TRBV6-1, the J call TRBJ2-7; TRBD1 aligns across 10 bases. This CDR3 is built from 15 residues. The ends lost 5 bases at V and 0 bases at J; junction bases unmatched: 4. From germline, CDR1 is MNHNS and CDR2 SASEGT. CDR3 bases: TGTGCCAGCAGTCGGACAGGGGGAGGCTCCTACGAGCAGTACTTC. As protein: CASSRTGGGSYEQYF.

The chain employs TRBV6-5 and TRBJ1-2; D is perhaps TRBD1 (5 bases). Germline V gene data show CDR1 as MNHEY and CDR2 as SVGAGI. CDR3 length equals 14 residues. V was trimmed by 2 bases and J by 7 bases, leaving 14 bases between them. This CDR3 reads CASSYMAREGGYTF. As DNA, the CDR3 is TGTGCCAGCAGTTACATGGCCAGGGAGGGTGGCTACACCTTC.

This chain joins TRBV2 and TRBJ2-1; TRBD2 agrees at 9 bases. The CDR3 spans 14 residues. Trimming removed 2 bases from V and 10 bases from J; junction bases left unmatched: 6. Germline-derived CDR1 and CDR2 are SNHLY and FYNNEI. This chain's CDR3 is CASSEMGLAWEQFF. CDR3 DNA sequence: TGTGCCAGCAGTGAAATGGGACTAGCCTGGGAGCAGTTCTTC. Full variable domain (outside the CDR3, taken from reference TRBV2 and TRBJ2-1): EPEVTQTPSHQVTQMGQEVILRCVPISNHLYFYWYRQILGQKVEFLVSFYNNEISEKSEIFDDQFSVERPDGSNFTLKIRSTKLEDSAMYFCASSEMGLAWEQFFGPGTRLTVL.

This clone was seen a handful of times. This chain uses TRBV27 with TRBJ2-5; 9 bases map to TRBD1. Per the germline V gene, CDR1 is MNHEY and CDR2 is SMNVEV (reference sequence). V lost 5 bases and J lost 0; bases outside the gene matches: 10. This CDR3 is 17 amino acids long. The CDR3 is CASSPTFRDRDQETQYF. As DNA, the CDR3 is TGTGCCAGCAGTCCAACCTTCCGGGACAGGGACCAAGAGACCCAGTACTTC.

The rearrangement joins TRBV2 to TRBJ1-4, with D unclear. V shed 9 bases and J shed 3 bases, with 11 bases lying between them. This CDR3 region has 13 residues. Germline values: CDR1 SNHLY, CDR2 FYNNEI. In DNA, the CDR3 is TGTGCCAGTTCCCGGGAGTCTAATGAAAAACTGTTTTTT. It codes for CASSRESNEKLFF.

This chain connects TRBV27 to TRBJ2-7; TRBD2 matches at 8 bases. Unmatched junction bases numbered 12, after V lost 5 bases and J lost 9 bases. The CDR3 extends over 14 amino acids. Germline V lookup: CDR1 MNHEY, CDR2 SMNVEV (reference sequence). CDR3 nucleotide sequence: TGTGCCAGCAGTGGGGGACTAGGTGAGCTCGGGCAGTACTTC. Encoded protein: CASSGGLGELGQYF.

The chain employs TRBV5-4 and TRBJ2-6; D gene unclear. Germline values: CDR1 SGHNT, CDR2 YYREEE (reference sequence). Trimming left V 4 bases short and J 1 base short, with 3 bases between. This CDR3 has 13 residues. The CDR3 reads CASSTSGANVLTF. DNA for the CDR3: TGTGCCAGCAGCACTTCTGGGGCCAACGTCCTGACTTTC.